This passage covers 8 T cell receptor beta chains from one sample sequenced in a study of beta chain features in type 1 diabetes (dated by TCRdb to about 2018). What the research found in general, with its limitations: Type 1 diabetes patients showed a moderate but significant shortening of TCRB CDR3 length in all four CD4+ subsets.

Library preparation employed the immunoSEQ multiplex PCR assay. All of the isolated RNA was reverse transcribed with the High Capacity cDNA Reverse Transcription Kit, so expressed TCRB transcripts were sequenced. TCRdb stores this immuneACCESS table with in-frame sequences only. Part of the clones is absent; in the studies checked, under half of the shortfall reflects unresolved V genes, and no reason is known for the rest. The sample profile shows around 360,000 clones; 10% to 15% of them were found once. In total, the top ten clones hold 0.0085% to 0.012% of the sample. These TCRs' antigens remain unknown. The source material was naive CD4+ T cells from blood. The sample's cell subset or site label is to be understood as: true naive CD4+ T cells. These receptor sequences come from a woman younger than 35 with type 1 diabetes.

The V gene is TRBV7-3, the J gene TRBJ2-3, with 8 positions matching TRBD2. The CDR3 totals 16 residues. Looked up from germline, CDR1 is SGHTA and CDR2 is FQGTGA. Trimming at V came to 5 bases and at J to 3 bases, leaving 10 bases not matched to a gene. In nucleotides, the CDR3 is TGTGCCAGCAGCCCAAGTGCGGGAGGTCGAACAGATACGCAGTATTTT. Its translation is CASSPSAGGRTDTQYF.

This clone was detected only a few times. The genes are TRBV9 and TRBJ1-1; 7 positions match TRBD1. CDR3 size: 15 residues. Losses at the gene ends were 2 bases for V and 4 bases for J; bases not matched to a gene: 8. Looked up from germline, CDR1 is SGDLS and CDR2 is YYNGEE. The CDR3 sequence: CASSVSGQGGTEAFF. CDR3 DNA: TGTGCCAGCAGCGTTTCGGGGCAGGGGGGCACTGAAGCTTTCTTT. Full variable domain (missing parts from reference TRBV9 and TRBJ1-1): DSGVTQTPKHLITATGQRVTLRCSPRSGDLSVYWYQQSLDQGLQFLIQYYNGEERAKGNILERFSAQQFPDLHSELNLSSLELGDSALYFCASSVSGQGGTEAFFGQGTRLTVV.

This clone was seen only a few times. The V gene is TRBV28, the J gene TRBJ1-2, with a possible D match to TRBD1 (6 bases). Between the trimmed V and J ends, which lost 2 bases and 8 bases, there was a span of 15 bases. The CDR3 loop spans 14 amino acids. Per the germline V gene, CDR1 is MDHEN and CDR2 is SYDVKM. As DNA, the CDR3 is TGTGCCAGCAGTTTACCCGCGGGGGCAGAAGGCTACACCTTC. This encodes CASSLPAGAEGYTF.

V usage is TRBV28 and J usage is TRBJ2-1; TRBD2 is a possible D gene (5 bases). V lost 7 bases and J lost 8, with 18 bases in between. Germline V lookup: CDR1 MDHEN, CDR2 SYDVKM. There are 14 residues in the CDR3. The CDR3 loop is CASKEGSAVYEQFF. CDR3 in DNA: TGTGCCAGCAAGGAAGGTAGCGCAGTCTATGAGCAGTTCTTC. The entire variable domain, with the rest obtained from reference TRBV28 and TRBJ2-1, is as follows: DVKVTQSSRYLVKRTGEKVFLECVQDMDHENMFWYRQDPGLGLRLIYFSYDVKMKEKGDIPEGYSVSREKKERFSLILESASTNQTSMYLCASKEGSAVYEQFFGPGTRLTVL.

This clone was observed a few times. The V gene is TRBV5-1, the J gene TRBJ1-6; D might be TRBD1 (5 bases). The V gene's germline CDR1 is SGHRS and CDR2 YFSETQ. With 0 bases removed from V and 9 bases from J, the gap between germline ends came to 7 bases. This CDR3 has 13 residues. The CDR3 nucleotides are TGCGCCAGCAGCTTGGCCGGGGGTTCACCCCTCCACTTT. This sequence encodes CASSLAGGSPLHF.

This clone has a handful of counts. The V gene is TRBV5-1, the J gene TRBJ2-7; 10 bases match TRBD1. CDR1 is SGHRS and CDR2 is YFSETQ in the germline V gene. V shed 0 bases and J 6 bases; nucleotides not matched to a gene: 9. The CDR3 runs to 16 residues. As DNA, the CDR3 is TGCGCCAGCAGCTTGGCCGTCGAGACAGGGGGCGGCGAGCAGTACTTC. Translating gives CASSLAVETGGGEQYF.

This clone appeared a few times. Other DNA sequences in the same sample also yield this CDR3. The rearrangement joins TRBV7-2 to TRBJ2-7; D unclear. Germline-derived CDR1 and CDR2 are SGHTA and FQGNSA. The length of the CDR3 is 13 residues. Trimming removed 2 bases at V and 2 bases at J, with 7 bases between. The CDR3 loop reads CASSLSRTYEQYF. CDR3 sequence (DNA): TGTGCCAGCAGCTTAAGCAGGACCTACGAGCAGTACTTC.

The table lists this clone with a few counts. The chain links TRBV7-8 to TRBJ2-4, with a tentative D call TRBD1 (6 bases). This CDR3 comprises 14 residues. Germline lookup yields CDR1 SGHVS and CDR2 FQNEAQ. With 8 bases removed from V and 4 bases from J, the gap between germline ends came to 15 bases. CDR3 protein: CASSTGTRKNIQYF. In DNA, the CDR3 is TGTGCCAGCTCAACCGGGACACGAAAAAACATTCAGTACTTC.